One TCR beta chain is described in this entry. Losses at the gene ends were 7 bases for V and 3 bases for J; bases not matched to a gene: 9. Germline V gene sequence: CDR1 MNHNS, CDR2 SASEGT. The CDR3 is 15 residues long. The data are from a study of shared clonotypes between healthy human individuals. Every immunoSEQ plate was one replicate of a subset's evenly spread DNA. The repertoire was sequenced with immunoSEQ multiplex PCR; TCRdb's copy has only in-frame clones and lacks some. In the table there are approximately 500,000 clones, about 79% of which are singletons. What was sequenced was PBMCs. This chain links TRBV6-1 with TRBJ2-3, with 8 positions matching TRBD1. This clonotype was sampled from a woman between 40 and 55 years old in good health. Some clones in this sample may be carry-over from other donors' samples. CDR3 DNA: TGTGCCAGCAAGATGGACAGGGAGGAAACAGATACGCAGTATTTT. Its translation: CASKMDREETDTQYF.